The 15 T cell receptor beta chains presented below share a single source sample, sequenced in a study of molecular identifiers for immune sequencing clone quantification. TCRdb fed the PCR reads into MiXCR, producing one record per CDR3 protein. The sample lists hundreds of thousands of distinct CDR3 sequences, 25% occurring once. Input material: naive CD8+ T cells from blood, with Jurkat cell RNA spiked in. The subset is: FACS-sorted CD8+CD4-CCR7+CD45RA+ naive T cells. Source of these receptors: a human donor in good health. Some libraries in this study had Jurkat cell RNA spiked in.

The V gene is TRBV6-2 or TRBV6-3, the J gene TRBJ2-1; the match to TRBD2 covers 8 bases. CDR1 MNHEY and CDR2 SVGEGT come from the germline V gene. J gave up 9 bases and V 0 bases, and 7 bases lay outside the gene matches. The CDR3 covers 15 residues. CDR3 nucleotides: TGTGCCAGCAGTTACTCGAGCGGGAGCGGTGGTGAGCAGTTCTTC. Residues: CASSYSSGSGGEQFF.

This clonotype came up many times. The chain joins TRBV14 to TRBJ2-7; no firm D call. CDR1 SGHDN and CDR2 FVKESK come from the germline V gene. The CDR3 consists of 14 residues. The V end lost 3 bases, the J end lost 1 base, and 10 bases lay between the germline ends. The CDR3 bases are TGTGCCAGCAGCCAGAATCAGCGTTCCTACGAGCAGTACTTC. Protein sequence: CASSQNQRSYEQYF.

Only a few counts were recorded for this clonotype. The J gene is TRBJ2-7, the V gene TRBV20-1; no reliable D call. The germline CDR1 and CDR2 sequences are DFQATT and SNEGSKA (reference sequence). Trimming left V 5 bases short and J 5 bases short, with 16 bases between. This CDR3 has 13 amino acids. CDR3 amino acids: CSASRTFIHEQYF. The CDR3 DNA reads TGCAGTGCTTCCCGGACCTTTATCCACGAGCAGTACTTC.

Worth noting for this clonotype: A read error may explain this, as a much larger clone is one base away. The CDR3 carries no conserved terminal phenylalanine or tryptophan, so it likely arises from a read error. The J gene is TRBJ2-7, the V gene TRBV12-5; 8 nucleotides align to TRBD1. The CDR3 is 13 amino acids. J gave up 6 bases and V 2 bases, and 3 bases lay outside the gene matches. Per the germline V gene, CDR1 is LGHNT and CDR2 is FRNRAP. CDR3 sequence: CASGLMTGVEQYS. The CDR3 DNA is TGTGCTAGTGGTTTGATGACAGGGGTCGAGCAGTACTCC.

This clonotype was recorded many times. CDR3 bases: TGTGCCAGCAGCTTATTTATGCAGGGGAACACCGGGGAGCTGTTTTTT. Amino acids: CASSLFMQGNTGELFF. The chain links TRBV7-9 to TRBJ2-2; a possible D gene is TRBD1 (5 bases). This CDR3 spans 16 amino acids. Trimming cost V 2 bases and J 1 base, with 11 bases left between them. The germline CDR1 and CDR2 sequences are SEHNR and FQNEAQ (reference sequence).

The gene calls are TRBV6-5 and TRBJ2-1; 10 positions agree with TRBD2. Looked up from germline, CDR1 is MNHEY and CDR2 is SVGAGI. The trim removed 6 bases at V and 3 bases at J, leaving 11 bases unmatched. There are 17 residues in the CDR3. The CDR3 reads CASRRASGSSYYNEQFF. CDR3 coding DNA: TGTGCCAGCAGAAGGGCTAGCGGGAGTTCCTACTACAATGAGCAGTTCTTC.

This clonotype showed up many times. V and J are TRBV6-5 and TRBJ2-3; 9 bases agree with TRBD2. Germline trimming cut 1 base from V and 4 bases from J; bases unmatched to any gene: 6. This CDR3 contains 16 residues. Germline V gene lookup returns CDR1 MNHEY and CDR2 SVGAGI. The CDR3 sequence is CASSYLAGGRADTQYF. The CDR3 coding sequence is TGTGCCAGCAGTTACTTGGCGGGGGGGCGGGCAGATACGCAGTATTTT.

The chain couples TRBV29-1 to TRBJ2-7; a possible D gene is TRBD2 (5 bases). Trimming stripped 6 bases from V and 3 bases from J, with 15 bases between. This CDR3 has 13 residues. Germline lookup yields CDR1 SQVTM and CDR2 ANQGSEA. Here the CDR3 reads CSVTTEKDYEQYF. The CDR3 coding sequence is TGCAGCGTGACTACAGAGAAGGACTACGAGCAGTACTTC.

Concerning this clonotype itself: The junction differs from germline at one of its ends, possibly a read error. CDR3 loop: CSTRFRGAYTDTQYF. The CDR3 DNA is TGCAGTACTAGATTCAGGGGAGCGTACACAGATACGCAGTATTTT. J is TRBJ2-3 and V is TRBV20-1; a possible D gene is TRBD1 (6 bases). The CDR3 is made up of 15 amino acids. CDR1 is DFQATT and CDR2 is SNEGSKA in the germline V gene (reference sequence).

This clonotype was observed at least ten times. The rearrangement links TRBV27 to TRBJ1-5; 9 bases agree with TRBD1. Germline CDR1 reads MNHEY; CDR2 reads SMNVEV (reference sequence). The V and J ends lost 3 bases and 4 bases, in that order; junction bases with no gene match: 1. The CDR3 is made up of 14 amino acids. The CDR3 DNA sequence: TGTGCCAGCAGTTTGGGGACAGGGAATCAGCCCCAGCATTTT. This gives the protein CASSLGTGNQPQHF.

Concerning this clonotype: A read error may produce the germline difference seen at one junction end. CDR3 amino acids: CASSPDREYDGKLFF. CDR3 nucleotide sequence: TGTGCCAGCAGTCCGGACAGGGAGTATGACGGGAAGCTGTTTTTT. The chain employs TRBV28 and TRBJ2-2; TRBD1 matches 8 bases. The CDR3 contains 15 residues. In germline, CDR1 is MDHEN, CDR2 SYDVKM.

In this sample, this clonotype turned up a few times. The CDR3 DNA reads TGTGCCAGCAGCTATAAGGACAGGTCTACGGGCACAGATACGCAGTATTTT. This sequence encodes CASSYKDRSTGTDTQYF. This chain joins TRBV7-9 and TRBJ2-3; 7 nucleotides line up with TRBD1. Losses at the gene ends were 4 bases for V and 1 base for J; bases not matched to a gene: 11. This CDR3 spans 17 amino acids. Germline loops: CDR1 SEHNR, CDR2 FQNEAQ (reference sequence).

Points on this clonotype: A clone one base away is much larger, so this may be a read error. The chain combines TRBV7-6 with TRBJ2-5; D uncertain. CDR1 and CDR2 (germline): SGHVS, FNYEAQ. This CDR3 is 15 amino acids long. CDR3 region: CVSSLGLYLQETQYF. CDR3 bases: TGTGTCAGCAGCTTAGGATTATATCTACAAGAGACCCAGTACTTC.

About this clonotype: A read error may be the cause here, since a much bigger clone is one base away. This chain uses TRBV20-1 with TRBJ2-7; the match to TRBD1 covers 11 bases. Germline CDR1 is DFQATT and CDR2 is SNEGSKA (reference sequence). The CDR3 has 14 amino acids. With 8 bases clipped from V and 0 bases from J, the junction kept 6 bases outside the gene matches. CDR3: CSTTDRGRSYEQYF. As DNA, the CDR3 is TGCAGTACTACGGACAGGGGGCGCTCCTACGAGCAGTACTTC.

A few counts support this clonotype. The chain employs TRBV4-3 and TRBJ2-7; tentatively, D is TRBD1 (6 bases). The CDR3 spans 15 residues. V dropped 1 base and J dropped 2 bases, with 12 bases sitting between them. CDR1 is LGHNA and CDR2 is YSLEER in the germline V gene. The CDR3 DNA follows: TGCGCCAGCAGCCAAGCCCCGGGACATCCCTACGAGCAGTACTTC. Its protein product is CASSQAPGHPYEQYF.